The 16 T cell receptor beta chains listed next were all sequenced from one sample in a study of blood T cell repertoires in COVID-19. The method was immunoSEQ multiplex PCR; TCRdb's version includes in-frame clones alone and lacks a portion of them. Of some 380,000 clones listed, 70% to 90% are singletons. The sequenced sample was PBMCs or T cells enriched from blood (not recorded which). These receptors all stem from a man aged 30 to 45 who had recovered from COVID-19.

The chain employs TRBV14 and TRBJ2-5; 13 bases map to TRBD2. J was trimmed by 3 bases and V by 7 bases; bases with no gene match: 17. The germline V gene has CDR1 SGHDN and CDR2 FVKESK. The CDR3 covers 19 residues. CDR3 sequence reads: CASMPLRLAGGELKETQYF. For the CDR3, the DNA is TGTGCCAGCATGCCCCTCCGACTAGCGGGGGGTGAACTTAAAGAGACCCAGTACTTC.

The chain links TRBV5-1 to TRBJ1-1; D gene unclear. This CDR3 has 15 residues. With 1 base removed from V and 1 base from J, the gap between germline ends came to 11 bases. Germline V gene data show CDR1 as SGHRS and CDR2 as YFSETQ. CDR3 in amino acids: CASSLSLAPNTEAFF. The CDR3 bases are TGCGCCAGCAGCTTGTCTCTGGCCCCGAACACTGAAGCTTTCTTT.

The chain has TRBV5-1 and TRBJ2-7; TRBD1 matches at 8 bases. V was clipped by 4 bases and J by 8 bases; unmatched bases: 17. The CDR3 extends over 16 amino acids. CDR1 and CDR2 (germline): SGHRS, YFSETQ. CDR3 region: CASSTTGTGGLQQQYF. Written as DNA, the CDR3 is TGCGCCAGCAGCACCACCGGGACAGGCGGATTACAGCAGCAGTACTTC.

J is TRBJ1-2 and V is TRBV19; 8 bases fit TRBD1. This CDR3 comprises 13 residues. V lost 11 bases and J lost 4; bases outside the gene matches: 9. The germline gives CDR1 LNHDA, CDR2 SQIVND (reference sequence). CDR3 coding DNA: TGTGCCGCCGGGACAGGAAACATCTATGGCTACACCTTC. It specifies CAAGTGNIYGYTF.

The rearrangement links TRBV7-8 to TRBJ2-6; TRBD1 agrees at 8 bases. The ends lost 5 bases at V and 3 bases at J; junction bases unmatched: 9. The CDR3 runs 17 residues. The V gene's germline CDR1 is SGHVS and CDR2 FQNEAQ. The CDR3 loop reads CASSPRTGWSGANVLTF. CDR3 nucleotides: TGTGCCAGCAGCCCGAGGACAGGGTGGAGTGGGGCCAACGTCCTGACTTTC.

The chain has TRBV25-1 and TRBJ1-6, with TRBD1 matching 10 bases. V shed 2 bases and J 11 bases; nucleotides not matched to a gene: 3. This CDR3 is built from 14 residues. The V gene's germline CDR1 is MGHDK and CDR2 SYGVNS. The CDR3 here is CASSEPGQGTPLHF. CDR3 coding DNA: TGTGCCAGCAGTGAACCGGGACAGGGGACACCCCTCCACTTT.

As to this clone: The same CDR3 also results from other DNA sequences found in this sample. The V and J genes are TRBV18 and TRBJ1-5; a possible D gene is TRBD1 (6 bases). Per the germline V gene, CDR1 is KGHSH and CDR2 is LQKENI. The CDR3 consists of 15 residues. V shed 3 bases and J shed 0 bases, with 9 bases lying between them. The CDR3 spells CASSPTGSSNQPQHF. The CDR3 DNA sequence: TGTGCCAGCTCACCCACAGGGTCTAGCAATCAGCCCCAGCATTTT.

This chain uses TRBV11-2 with TRBJ2-7, with D tentatively TRBD2 (5 bases). Trimming took off 2 bases at V and 0 bases at J, with 8 bases between the two ends. Looked up from germline, CDR1 is SGHAT and CDR2 is FQNNGV. This CDR3 contains 14 residues. CDR3 loop: CASSLFGISYEQYF. In DNA form, the CDR3 reads TGTGCCAGCAGCTTATTCGGGATCTCCTACGAGCAGTACTTC.

In DNA, the CDR3 is TGTGCCAGCAGCCCCGCGGGGGAAGGACCCTATGGCTACACCTTC. Amino acid sequence: CASSPAGEGPYGYTF. The chain employs TRBV7-9 and TRBJ1-2; TRBD1 is a possible D gene (5 bases). V was cut by 5 bases and J by 4 bases, with 17 bases left in between. This CDR3 is 15 amino acids long. Looked up from germline, CDR1 is SEHNR and CDR2 is FQNEAQ (reference sequence).

The chain carries TRBV9 and TRBJ2-3; D is perhaps TRBD1 (6 bases). Germline CDR1 SGDLS, CDR2 YYNGEE. Trimming removed 0 bases at V and 2 bases at J, with 13 bases between. This CDR3 is built from 16 residues. DNA for the CDR3: TGTGCCAGCAGCGTAGAAGGGCAGGGGAACACAGATACGCAGTATTTT. This encodes CASSVEGQGNTDTQYF.

The V and J genes are TRBV2 and TRBJ1-1; D is undetermined. Germline loops: CDR1 SNHLY, CDR2 FYNNEI. This CDR3 region has 14 residues. Trimming stripped 1 base from V and 3 bases from J, with 9 bases between. CDR3 sequence (DNA): TGTGCCAGCAGTGAAGTCCGAGGCCACACTGAAGCTTTCTTT. Translation: CASSEVRGHTEAFF.

The chain couples TRBV5-1 to TRBJ1-6, with D perhaps TRBD1 (6 bases). Germline loops: CDR1 SGHRS, CDR2 YFSETQ. Trimming removed 0 bases from V and 11 bases from J, with 15 bases in between. The CDR3 is 15 amino acids. As DNA, the CDR3 is TGCGCCAGCAGCTTGGTAGGGGGACCCGATCCACCCCTCCACTTT. Translation gives CASSLVGGPDPPLHF.

The CDR3: CASSLGQANTEAFF. The CDR3 region has the DNA TGTGCCAGCAGTTTGGGACAGGCGAACACTGAAGCTTTCTTT. The V call is TRBV27, the J call TRBJ1-1; 8 bases align to TRBD1. Germline lookup yields CDR1 MNHEY and CDR2 SMNVEV (reference sequence). V shed 3 bases and J 1 base; nucleotides not matched to a gene: 1. This CDR3 is built from 14 residues.

This chain links TRBV6-5 with TRBJ1-3; D not certain. Germline-derived CDR1 and CDR2 are MNHEY and SVGAGI. The CDR3 loop spans 15 amino acids. V was cut by 2 bases and J by 2 bases, with 10 bases left in between. The CDR3 DNA reads TGTGCCAGCAGTTACGACTATAAGGCTGGAAACACCATATATTTT. Protein sequence: CASSYDYKAGNTIYF.

Note on this clone: This sample includes further DNA sequences coding for the same CDR3. The chain is built from TRBV7-2 and TRBJ2-7; D gene ambiguous. CDR3 length equals 12 residues. The V gene's germline CDR1 is SGHTA and CDR2 FQGNSA. V gave up 3 bases and J gave up 4 bases, with 7 bases separating them. The CDR3 DNA reads as TGTGCCAGCAGCTTGTCCTCTTACGAGCAGTACTTC. Amino acid sequence: CASSLSSYEQYF.

The gene calls are TRBV2 and TRBJ1-1; maybe TRBD1 (5 bases). The CDR3 sequence is 13 residues long. Per the germline V gene, CDR1 is SNHLY and CDR2 is FYNNEI. Between the trimmed V and J ends, which lost 5 bases and 6 bases, there was a span of 13 bases. Written as DNA, the CDR3 is TGTGCCAGCAGTTATCAGGGAGGGGCTGAAGCTTTCTTT. Its protein is CASSYQGGAEAFF.